The present TCR beta chain was sequenced within a study of T cell responses to AZD1222 COVID-19 vaccine. Trimming took off 0 bases at V and 4 bases at J, with 14 bases between the two ends. This CDR3 region has 17 residues. Germline V CDR1 and CDR2: KGHDR, SFDVKD. Clones were sequenced by immunoSEQ multiplex PCR, and TCRdb holds only the in-frame ones, with some missing. The sample carries 150,000 or so clones, approximately 78% recorded once. The receptor was derived from an adult in good health. The sample here was peripheral blood, taken on day 0 of MenACWY control vaccination. This chain connects TRBV24-1 to TRBJ2-2; the D is unclear. CDR3 sequence (DNA): TGTGCCACCAGTGATTTGGGGCAACCGTATGCCACCGGGGAGCTGTTTTTT. Its translation is CATSDLGQPYATGELFF.